This TCR beta chain was documented in a study of blood T cell repertoires in COVID-19 (TCRdb year 2020). Turning to the overall study: Samples covering the acute and convalescent phases of COVID-19 were provided by collaborators in the United States, Italy and Spain. Samples were obtained from the ongoing ImmuneRACE study (first 160 participants) and from 1,254 subjects provided by 6 global collaborators. The dataset comprised deeply sampled blood TCRbeta repertoires from subjects exposed to, actively infected with, or recovered from COVID-19. The prospective study material was composed of cDNA or gDNA derived from T cells, B-cell-depleted T cells, or PBMCs. Where available, HLA class I and class II types were taken from metadata supplied by the sample provider and were not determined by assay-based typing. A de-identified subject ID, COVID-19 status, age in years and sex were almost always included in the sample metadata. The repertoires were made available in a free public database intended to serve as a resource for research on the immune response to SARS-CoV-2.

The collaborating institutions used their own protocols to collect whole blood in K2EDTA tubes. Collaborator samples were shipped for TCRbeta analysis as frozen whole blood, isolated PBMCs, or DNA extracted from either sample type. According to the germline V gene (reference sequence), CDR1 reads LGHDT and CDR2 reads YNNKEL. V loses 1 base at its end and J loses 4 bases; junction bases beyond the gene matches: 5. From the cysteine up to the phenylalanine, the CDR3 has a length of 16 residues. Here the CDR3 DNA is all that survives: 48 bases in frame from base 1. TCRbeta CDR3 regions were amplified from genomic DNA using the immunoSEQ Assay, a bias-controlled multiplex PCR. As for the original processing: The number of nucleated cells in each sample was estimated by amplification of reference gene primers within the assay. Sequence reads were collapsed and filtered to measure the absolute abundance of every unique TCRbeta CDR3 rearrangement. For each sample, productive Simpson clonality was calculated as the square root of Simpson's diversity index across productive rearrangements. TCRdb's version of the immuneACCESS table is confined to in-frame rearrangements and falls short of the full clone set. An unresolved V gene accounts for under half of the shortfall where checked; the remainder is of unknown origin. The V and J calls and the clone size are those of that table, but D and trimming were determined from the DNA. The sample profile shows over 50,000 clones; about 82% of them were found once. The top ten constitute 5% to 6% of the sample.

Broad study findings and their caveats: How much clinical and demographic metadata was included differed by source and by participant, and the metadata was provided uncurated.

Concerning this clone: No antigen is known for it. Base qualities are missing; no much larger clone stands one base away.

The receptor's source is a man aged 65 to 79 with acute or convalescent COVID-19. Sequenced sample: peripheral blood. The chain is assembled from TRBV3-1 (or the pseudogene TRBV3-2) and TRBJ2-1, with 9 bases aligning to TRBD2. The CDR3 region: CASSQVSGGSYNEQFF. The DNA is TGTGCCAGCAGCCAAGTAAGCGGGGGGTCGTACAATGAGCAGTTCTTC.